These 2 T cell receptor beta chains share one sample of origin, sequenced in a study of Tregs in tolerant kidney transplant recipients. Profiled with immunoSEQ multiplex PCR; TCRdb holds only in-frame clones, not every one. Among 90,000 to 130,000 clones listed, roughly 89% were seen once. The sample here was CD4+ T cells from blood, taken before the transplant. All receptors derive from a human donor who received a combined kidney and bone marrow transplant.

The V call is TRBV7-2, the J call TRBJ1-4; 10 nucleotides line up with TRBD1. J gave up 10 bases and V 5 bases, and 4 bases lay outside the gene matches. Germline V gene lookup returns CDR1 SGHTA and CDR2 FQGNSA. This CDR3 is built from 13 residues. The CDR3 DNA reads as TGTGCCAGCAGCCCTAGACAGGGGGCAAAACTGTTTTTT. As protein: CASSPRQGAKLFF.

The J gene is TRBJ2-5, the V gene TRBV6-5; 7 positions match TRBD1. This CDR3 comprises 15 residues. Germline values: CDR1 MNHEY, CDR2 SVGAGI. V was pared by 7 bases and J by 2 bases, with 10 bases of the junction left unmatched. CDR3 sequence: CASNPAGTAQETQYF. CDR3 nucleotide sequence: TGTGCCAGCAATCCCGCCGGGACAGCACAAGAGACCCAGTACTTC.